This T cell receptor (beta chain) was captured in a study of regulatory and conventional T cells in breast cancer. TCRdb used MiXCR to reprocess the PCR reads, holding one entry per CDR3 protein. The table includes roughly 16,000 distinct CDR3 sequences, approximately 35% detected once. This CDR3 is built from 13 residues. Germline CDR1 SGHRS, CDR2 YFSETQ. This clonotype showed up just a few times. Its ends do not fully match the called genes, so a read error is possible. Sequenced: conventional T cells from blood. The chain joins TRBV5-1 to TRBJ2-1, with a weak D call TRBD1 (5 bases). This sequence originates from a female donor in good health. The CDR3 protein is CASSQDTYNEQFF. The CDR3 DNA follows: TGCGCCAGCAGCCAGGACACTTACAATGAGCAGTTTTTC.